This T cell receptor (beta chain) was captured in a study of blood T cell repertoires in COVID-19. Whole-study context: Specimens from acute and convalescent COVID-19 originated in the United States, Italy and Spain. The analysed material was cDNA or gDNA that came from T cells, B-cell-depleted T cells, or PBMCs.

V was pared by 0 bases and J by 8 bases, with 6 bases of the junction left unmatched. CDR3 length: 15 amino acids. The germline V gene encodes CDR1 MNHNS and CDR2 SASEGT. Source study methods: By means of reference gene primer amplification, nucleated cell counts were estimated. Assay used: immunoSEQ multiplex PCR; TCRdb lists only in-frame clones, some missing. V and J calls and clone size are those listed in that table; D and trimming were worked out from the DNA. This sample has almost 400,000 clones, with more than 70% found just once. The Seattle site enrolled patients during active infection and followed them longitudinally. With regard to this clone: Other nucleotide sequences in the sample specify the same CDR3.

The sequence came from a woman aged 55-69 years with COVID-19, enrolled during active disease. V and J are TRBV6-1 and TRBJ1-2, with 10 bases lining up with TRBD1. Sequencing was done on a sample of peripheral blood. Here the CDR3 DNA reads TGTGCCAGCAGTGAAGCTGGGGACAGGGGCTACGGCTACACCTTC. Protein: CASSEAGDRGYGYTF.